This T cell receptor (beta chain) originates from a study of blood T cell repertoires in COVID-19. About the research overall: The United States, Italy and Spain supplied acute and convalescent COVID-19 samples. T cells, B-cell-depleted T cells, or PBMCs provided the cDNA or gDNA that served as material.

V lost 4 bases, J lost 5 bases, and 21 bases lay in between. The CDR3 consists of 17 residues. Germline V gives CDR1 MRHNA, CDR2 SNTAGT. Per the original data handling: Reference gene primers were amplified, and this amplification served to estimate nucleated cell counts. Clones were sequenced by immunoSEQ multiplex PCR, and TCRdb holds only the in-frame ones, with some missing. V, J and clone size reflect that table, while D and trimming were determined from the DNA. The table records 200,000 to 250,000 clones, roughly 80% of them present only once. This clone was seen once. This receptor was taken from a woman of 80 years or more with COVID-19, enrolled during active disease. The sample was peripheral blood. V is TRBV6-4 and J is TRBJ1-5; tentative D call: TRBD1 (5 bases). The chain's CDR3 is CASSVEVQGGDHQPQHF. The CDR3 DNA sequence: TGTGCCAGCAGTGTAGAAGTTCAGGGTGGGGATCATCAGCCCCAGCATTTT.